Below are 21 T cell receptor beta chains sequenced from a single sample in a study of shared clonotypes between healthy human individuals. TCRdb keeps only in-frame clones here, not all; method: immunoSEQ multiplex PCR. The table lists approximately 500,000 clones, less than 85% of them singletons, with 10% to 15% in the top ten. Material for sequencing was PBMCs. These receptors all come from a woman aged 40 to 49 in good health. Some clones in this sample may be carry-over from other donors' samples.

In regard to this clone: Other DNA sequences in the same sample also yield this CDR3. The rearrangement uses TRBV5-5 and TRBJ2-2; D is uncertain. The CDR3 has 15 amino acids. The V gene lost 2 bases and the J gene lost 1 base, with 9 bases spanning the gap. Germline assignment: CDR1 SGHKS and CDR2 YYEKEE (reference sequence). CDR3 loop: CASSLGTLNTGELFF. The CDR3 coding sequence is TGTGCCAGCAGCTTAGGTACCCTGAACACCGGGGAGCTGTTTTTT.

The rearrangement links TRBV18 to TRBJ2-7; TRBD2 matches 7 bases. Per germline, CDR1 KGHSH and CDR2 LQKENI. V trimming: 3 bases; J trimming: 5 bases; junction bases outside the gene matches: 7. This CDR3 region has 14 residues. CDR3 protein: CASSPGGGPHEQYF. The CDR3 bases are TGTGCCAGCTCACCGGGGGGGGGACCCCACGAGCAGTACTTC. Complete variable domain (other parts from reference TRBV18 and TRBJ2-7): NAGVMQNPRHLVRRRGQEARLRCSPMKGHSHVYWYRQLPEEGLKFMVYLQKENIIDESGMPKERFSAEFPKEGPSILRIQQVVRGDSAAYFCASSPGGGPHEQYFGPGTRLTVT.

J is TRBJ1-4 and V is TRBV4-1, with 9 bases identical to TRBD1. The CDR3 covers 15 residues. The germline V gene has CDR1 MGHRA and CDR2 YSYEKL. The junction had 10 bases not matched to a gene; V was cut back by 6 bases and J by 8 bases. The CDR3 DNA reads TGCGCCAGCAGTTTCACAGGGGGCAGGAGGGAAAAACTGTTTTTT. Amino acid sequence: CASSFTGGRREKLFF.

The genes are TRBV19 and TRBJ1-1; maybe TRBD1 (6 bases). V was trimmed by 7 bases and J by 3 bases, leaving 12 bases between them. CDR1 and CDR2 from the germline V gene are LNHDA and SQIVND (reference sequence). The CDR3 is 13 residues long. CDR3 bases: TGTGCCAGTAAAGGGGGTTGGTACACTGAAGCTTTCTTT. Translating it yields CASKGGWYTEAFF.

The chain is built from TRBV2 and TRBJ2-7; D unresolved. Trimming took 7 bases from V and 0 from J, leaving 10 bases between them. The germline V gene has CDR1 SNHLY and CDR2 FYNNEI. The CDR3 length is 13 residues. The CDR3 reads CASTQHFSYEQYF. The CDR3 region has the DNA TGTGCCAGCACCCAGCACTTCTCCTACGAGCAGTACTTC.

The chain combines TRBV9 with TRBJ2-3; TRBD2 matches at 14 bases. The CDR3 consists of 16 residues. Germline V gene lookup returns CDR1 SGDLS and CDR2 YYNGEE. The J segment lost 4 bases and the V segment lost 1 base, leaving 2 bases of the junction unmatched. The CDR3 DNA reads as TGTGCCAGCAGCGTATCGGGACTAGCGGGAGCAGATACGCAGTATTTT. This encodes CASSVSGLAGADTQYF.

V and J are TRBV19 and TRBJ2-3, with a possible D match to TRBD1 (6 bases). The CDR3 consists of 13 residues. V was trimmed by 10 bases and J by 0 bases, leaving 11 bases between them. Germline loops: CDR1 LNHDA, CDR2 SQIVND (reference sequence). CDR3: CATTDRSTDTQYF. As DNA, the CDR3 is TGTGCCACCACAGACAGGAGCACAGATACGCAGTATTTT.

The chain carries TRBV6-6 and TRBJ2-3; D unresolved. With 6 bases removed from V and 6 bases from J, the gap between germline ends came to 7 bases. The CDR3 is made up of 11 amino acids. Germline CDR1 reads MNHNY; CDR2 reads SVGAGI (reference sequence). In DNA, the CDR3 is TGTGCCAGCAGCTACATCGATACGCAGTATTTT. Amino acid sequence: CASSYIDTQYF.

This clone was picked up a small number of times. The chain carries TRBV29-1 and TRBJ2-2; D may be TRBD2 (5 bases). The V gene lost 0 bases and the J gene lost 6 bases, with 23 bases spanning the gap. CDR3 length equals 18 residues. The V gene's germline CDR1 is SQVTM and CDR2 ANQGSEA. The CDR3: CSVEDPLKSLVGAGELFF. The DNA for the CDR3 is TGCAGCGTTGAAGACCCCTTAAAGTCACTAGTTGGTGCCGGGGAGCTGTTTTTT.

As concerns this clone: At one end, the junction sequence differs from germline, possibly due to a read error. This rearrangement joins TRBV7-2 to TRBJ1-5, with a weak D call TRBD1 (6 bases). Germline loops: CDR1 SGHTA, CDR2 FQGNSA. The CDR3 sequence is 13 residues long. CDR3 region: CVSSSQQQGSLHF. CDR3 in DNA: TGTGTCAGCAGCTCACAGCAACAGGGCTCCTTGCATTTT.

The chain carries TRBV7-6 and TRBJ2-5; D is possibly TRBD1 or TRBD2 (6 bases each). The germline V gene encodes CDR1 SGHVS and CDR2 FNYEAQ. Deletions cut 2 bases from V and 5 bases from J, with 12 bases between. The CDR3 runs to 14 residues. CDR3 amino acids: CASSLTGRGETQYF. CDR3 DNA: TGTGCCAGCAGCTTAACAGGGCGGGGCGAGACCCAGTACTTC. Filled out from reference TRBV7-6 and TRBJ2-5, the complete variable domain reads GAGVSQSPRYKVTKRGQDVALRCDPISGHVSLYWYRQALGQGPEFLTYFNYEAQQDKSGLPNDRFSAERPEGSISTLTIQRTEQRDSAMYRCASSLTGRGETQYFGPGTRLLVL.

This chain connects TRBV10-3 to TRBJ2-3, with 10 positions matching TRBD2. This CDR3 contains 15 residues. The V and J ends lost 11 bases and 0 bases, in that order; junction bases with no gene match: 8. Germline values: CDR1 ENHRY, CDR2 SYGVKD. The CDR3 region is CAAAGTSDSTDTQYF. DNA of the CDR3: TGTGCCGCCGCCGGGACTAGCGATAGCACAGATACGCAGTATTTT.

This clone was seen a handful of times. The rearrangement uses TRBV7-2 and TRBJ1-5, with 7 nucleotides matching TRBD1. The germline gives CDR1 SGHTA, CDR2 FQGNSA. This CDR3 has 15 residues. V shed 5 bases and J 1 base; nucleotides not matched to a gene: 5. This chain's CDR3 is CASSGRDSSNQPQHF. As DNA, the CDR3 is TGTGCCAGCAGCGGAAGGGACAGCAGCAATCAGCCCCAGCATTTT.

The chain employs TRBV18 and TRBJ1-6; 8 bases map to TRBD1. CDR3 length equals 15 residues. V was clipped by 3 bases and J by 8 bases; unmatched bases: 6. Germline V gene lookup returns CDR1 KGHSH and CDR2 LQKENI. The CDR3 sequence: CASSPWTGSDSPLHF. In DNA form, the CDR3 reads TGTGCCAGCTCACCCTGGACAGGGTCGGATTCACCCCTCCACTTT.

A remark on this clone: Other DNA sequences in this sample translate to the same CDR3. J is TRBJ2-1 and V is TRBV5-1, with D uncertain. CDR3 length: 14 amino acids. Deletions cut 4 bases from V and 0 bases from J, with 8 bases between. Germline V lookup: CDR1 SGHRS, CDR2 YFSETQ. The CDR3, as DNA: TGCGCCAGCAGCCCTCTAAGCTCCTACAATGAGCAGTTCTTC. Protein: CASSPLSSYNEQFF.

Points on this clone: Other DNA sequences from this sample encode an identical CDR3 as well. V is TRBV27 and J is TRBJ2-7; the match to TRBD2 covers 12 bases. Germline CDR1 and CDR2: MNHEY and SMNVEV (reference sequence). V was clipped by 3 bases and J by 4 bases; unmatched bases: 4. This CDR3 has 15 residues. This CDR3 is CASSLLAGGPYEQYF. In DNA, the CDR3 is TGTGCCAGCAGTTTGCTAGCGGGAGGGCCGTACGAGCAGTACTTC.

The chain has TRBV5-4 and TRBJ2-3; 10 positions match TRBD2. The V gene end was trimmed by 2 bases and the J gene end by 2 bases; junction bases not matched to a gene: 2. CDR3 length equals 15 residues. Per germline, CDR1 SGHNT and CDR2 YYREEE (reference sequence). The CDR3 here is CASSLAGGHTDTQYF. The DNA of the CDR3 is TGTGCCAGCAGCTTAGCGGGAGGGCACACAGATACGCAGTATTTT.

The chain has TRBV29-1 and TRBJ2-1; a possible D gene is TRBD2 (6 bases). The CDR3 loop spans 11 amino acids. V lost 6 bases, J lost 10 bases, and 13 bases lay in between. CDR1 is SQVTM and CDR2 is ANQGSEA in the germline V gene. The CDR3, as DNA: TGCAGCGTCTCGGGGGTATGGGAGCAGTTCTTC. Amino acids: CSVSGVWEQFF.

V and J are TRBV27 and TRBJ2-1, with D unclear. The CDR3 sequence is 14 residues long. CDR1 and CDR2 from the germline V gene are MNHEY and SMNVEV (reference sequence). V was cut by 6 bases and J by 15 bases, with 24 bases left in between. Written as DNA, the CDR3 is TGTGCCAGCAGACCACTCCGAGGTCAGCCTAAGCGGTTCTTC. Its protein is CASRPLRGQPKRFF.

V and J are TRBV30 and TRBJ2-7; 9 positions match TRBD2. The length of the CDR3 is 13 residues. Germline lookup yields CDR1 GTSNPN and CDR2 SVGIG (reference sequence). Trimming removed 0 bases from V and 6 bases from J; junction bases left unmatched: 3. This CDR3 reads CAWSVAREGEQYF. In nucleotides, the CDR3 is TGTGCCTGGAGTGTAGCGCGGGAGGGCGAGCAGTACTTC.

The chain carries TRBV7-9 and TRBJ2-7; D ambiguous. V was cut by 5 bases and J by 2 bases, with 13 bases left in between. The CDR3 is made up of 14 amino acids. Germline V CDR1 and CDR2: SEHNR, FQNEAQ (reference sequence). The CDR3 sequence: CASSRPTPPYEQYF. The DNA of the CDR3 is TGTGCCAGCAGCCGACCGACCCCTCCCTACGAGCAGTACTTC.